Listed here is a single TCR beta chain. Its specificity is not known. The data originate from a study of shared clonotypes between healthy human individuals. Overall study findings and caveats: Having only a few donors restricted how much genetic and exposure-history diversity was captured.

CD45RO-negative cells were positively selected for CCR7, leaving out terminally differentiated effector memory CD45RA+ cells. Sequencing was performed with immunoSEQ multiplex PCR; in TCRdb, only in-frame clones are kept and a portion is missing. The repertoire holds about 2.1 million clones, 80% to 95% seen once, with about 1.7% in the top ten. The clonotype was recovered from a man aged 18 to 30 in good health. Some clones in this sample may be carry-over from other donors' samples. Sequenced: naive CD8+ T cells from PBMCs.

The CDR3 DNA is TGTGCCAGCAGTTCAGGGGGGCGGGACCATCAAGAGACCCAGTACTTC. Amino acids: CASSSGGRDHQETQYF. The V call is TRBV7-9, the J call TRBJ2-5, with D perhaps matching TRBD1 (7 bases). The CDR3 is 16 amino acids. Germline CDR1 and CDR2: SEHNR and FQNEAQ (reference sequence). The ends were cut back, 6 bases at V and 2 bases at J, with 19 bases in the middle.